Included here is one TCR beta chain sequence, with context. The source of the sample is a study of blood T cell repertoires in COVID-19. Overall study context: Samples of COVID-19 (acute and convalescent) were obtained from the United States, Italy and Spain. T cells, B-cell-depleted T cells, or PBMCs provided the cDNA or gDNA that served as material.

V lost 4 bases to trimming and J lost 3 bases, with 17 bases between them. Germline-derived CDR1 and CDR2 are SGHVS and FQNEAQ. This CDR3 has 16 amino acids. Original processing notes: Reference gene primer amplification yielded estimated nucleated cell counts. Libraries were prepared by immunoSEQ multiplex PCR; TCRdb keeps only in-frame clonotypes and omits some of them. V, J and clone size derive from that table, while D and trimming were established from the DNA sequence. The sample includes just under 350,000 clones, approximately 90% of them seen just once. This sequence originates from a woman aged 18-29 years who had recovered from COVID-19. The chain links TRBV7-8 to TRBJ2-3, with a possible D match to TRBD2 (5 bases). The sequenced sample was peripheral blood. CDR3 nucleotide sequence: TGTGCCAGCAGCTCCGGACCCCACCCGGGAACAGATACGCAGTATTTT. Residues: CASSSGPHPGTDTQYF. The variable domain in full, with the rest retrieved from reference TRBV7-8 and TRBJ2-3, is GAGVSQSPRYKVAKRGQDVALRCDPISGHVSLFWYQQALGQGPEFLTYFQNEAQLDKSGLPSDRFFAERPEGSVSTLKIQRTQQEDSAVYLCASSSGPHPGTDTQYFGPGTRLTVL.